These T cell receptor beta chains were read from a single sample in a study of regulatory T cells in long-lasting Graves disease. One entry per CDR3 protein results from TCRdb running MiXCR on the multiplex PCR reads. Of under 500,000 distinct CDR3 sequences in the sample, less than 25% were seen once. This material consisted of peripheral blood mononuclear cells (PBMCs), taken when the disease was refractory, from a patient treated with antithyroid drugs. The source is a female donor with Graves disease. Each CDR3 is given without its conserved first and last residue.

CDR3aa: AWTSGNNSPLH
v_gene: TRBV30
len: 11

CDR3aa: ASSLDVGAQETQY
v_gene: TRBV5-1
len: 13

CDR3aa: ASQGLVPPGELF
v_gene: TRBV5-1
len: 12

CDR3aa: ASSFRTSSGNTIY
v_gene: TRBV5-6
len: 13

CDR3aa: ASSYIGSYEQY
v_gene: TRBV27
len: 11

CDR3aa: ATRLGANYGYT
v_gene: TRBV6-1
len: 11

CDR3aa: ASSPGTLGNQPQH
v_gene: TRBV28
len: 13

CDR3aa: ASSRPDNYEQY
v_gene: TRBV18
len: 11

CDR3aa: AWATVPTGEQY
v_gene: TRBV30
len: 11

CDR3aa: SARGQWEGPKDNEQF
v_gene: TRBV20-1
len: 15

CDR3aa: AWEIPNSNQPQH
v_gene: TRBV30
len: 12

CDR3aa: ASSSRTGEIAEQY
v_gene: TRBV7-2
len: 13

CDR3aa: ASSSTSGTHEQY
v_gene: TRBV19
len: 12

CDR3aa: ASRTGELF
v_gene: TRBV12-3/TRBV12-4
len: 8

CDR3aa: ASSTRQEYDIQY
v_gene: TRBV28
len: 12

CDR3aa: AWSVGSYEQY
v_gene: TRBV30
len: 10

CDR3aa: ASSFWGGYTEAF
v_gene: TRBV27
len: 12

CDR3aa: SARDTVLGDTGELF
v_gene: TRBV20-1
len: 14

CDR3aa: ASSQEGEHEKLF
v_gene: TRBV4-3
len: 12

CDR3aa: ASTGANNQPQH
v_gene: TRBV6-1
len: 11

CDR3aa: AWSAGTNQPQH
v_gene: TRBV30
len: 11

CDR3aa: ASSRTGKETQY
v_gene: TRBV12-3/TRBV12-4
len: 11

CDR3aa: SAWGGGYNQPQH
v_gene: TRBV20-1
len: 12

CDR3aa: ASSLGRLETQY
v_gene: TRBV12-3/TRBV12-4
len: 11

CDR3aa: ASSWSGTDTQY
v_gene: TRBV5-1
len: 11

CDR3aa: ASSPGTGGFDSYEQY
v_gene: TRBV7-9
len: 15

CDR3aa: ASSRTGGRKETQY
v_gene: TRBV11-2
len: 13

CDR3aa: ASSLIVGAATGELF
v_gene: TRBV7-3
len: 14

CDR3aa: ASREDRGVSEQY
v_gene: TRBV10-2
len: 12

CDR3aa: SARIPPGTGGEKLF
v_gene: TRBV20-1
len: 14

CDR3aa: ASTPGTGILYGYT
v_gene: TRBV28
len: 13

CDR3aa: ASKRGTTSYEQY
v_gene: TRBV6-2/TRBV6-3
len: 12

CDR3aa: ASTTLGGNEQY
v_gene: TRBV12-3/TRBV12-4
len: 11

CDR3aa: SARRGVQREQY
v_gene: TRBV20-1
len: 11

CDR3aa: ASSVDRGDEKLF
v_gene: TRBV2
len: 12

CDR3aa: ASSVLAGAYEQY
v_gene: TRBV5-5
len: 12

CDR3aa: SGRPGTGSTEAF
v_gene: TRBV29-1
len: 12

CDR3aa: ASTLTRTSGRIEQY
v_gene: TRBV28
len: 14

CDR3aa: ASSHQINVGGYT
v_gene: TRBV19
len: 12

CDR3aa: ASSPNGLGVSTEAF
v_gene: TRBV5-1
len: 14

CDR3aa: ASSPLAEMNTEAF
v_gene: TRBV18
len: 13

CDR3aa: ASSLGGASYEQY
v_gene: TRBV6-1
len: 12

CDR3aa: SVLRLAGGRSTGGLF
v_gene: TRBV29-1
len: 15